Only one count was recorded for the clone carrying this T cell receptor (beta chain). Its antigen is unidentified. Healthy donors of bone marrow made up the group. The donors, nominally healthy at sampling, likely had unrecorded immune exposures. Vbeta (60) and Jbeta (13) primers were used in the PCR. Data came from immunoSEQ multiplex PCR; TCRdb stores just in-frame clones and leaves some out. Of roughly 87,000 clones detected, 75% to 85% appear once; the ten largest clones hold 14% to 15%. Germline lookup yields CDR1 SEHNR and CDR2 FQNEAQ (reference sequence). V dropped 1 base and J dropped 2 bases, with 12 bases sitting between them. There are 15 residues in the CDR3. These data come from a study of cytomegalovirus exposure and HLA in healthy donors. The study's findings and limits: Several of the most significant clusters appeared linked to common viral pathogens, based on a later analysis. A later analysis revealed that TCR association rates differed between HLA loci, peaking at DRB1 and bottoming out at HLA-C.

The clonotype originates from a woman aged 40 to 50 in good health and CMV-seropositive. This rearrangement joins TRBV7-9 to TRBJ2-7; possibly TRBD2 for D (5 bases). The sequenced material came from PBMCs. Here the CDR3 DNA reads TGTGCCAGCAGCTTAGACGGCGGGTACACCTACGAGCAGTACTTC. Protein product: CASSLDGGYTYEQYF.